The clone carrying this TCR beta chain was counted between two and nine times. Its target is unknown. TCRdb re-called the 5' RACE reads with MiXCR, one entry per CDR3 protein. The profile shows 250,000 or so distinct CDR3 sequences, around 7% of them singletons. CDR1 is SGHNT and CDR2 is YYREEE in the germline V gene (reference sequence). The CDR3 totals 13 residues. The V gene lost 6 bases and the J gene lost 4 bases, with 13 bases spanning the gap. These data belong to a study of T cells after yellow fever vaccination. The wider study: SMART-Seq v4 Ultra Low Input served to prepare low-cell-number fractions. Study results and caveats: Clonotypes appearing in both CD4 and CD8 compartments existed, and their share was small. High-abundance clonotypes from the bulk population could contaminate FACS-sorted repertoires. The booster response re-showed most primary clones: around 96% CD4, around 85% CD8.

The J gene is TRBJ1-1, the V gene TRBV5-4; tentatively, D is TRBD1 (6 bases). The specimen was CD4+ T cells sorted from PBMCs, collected 15 days after the yellow fever booster vaccination. The TCR was taken from a man aged 30-40 years who received the YFV17D yellow fever vaccine. The CDR3 nucleotides read TGTGCCAGCACCATACAGGGTTCCACTGAAGCTTTCTTT. It codes for CASTIQGSTEAFF.